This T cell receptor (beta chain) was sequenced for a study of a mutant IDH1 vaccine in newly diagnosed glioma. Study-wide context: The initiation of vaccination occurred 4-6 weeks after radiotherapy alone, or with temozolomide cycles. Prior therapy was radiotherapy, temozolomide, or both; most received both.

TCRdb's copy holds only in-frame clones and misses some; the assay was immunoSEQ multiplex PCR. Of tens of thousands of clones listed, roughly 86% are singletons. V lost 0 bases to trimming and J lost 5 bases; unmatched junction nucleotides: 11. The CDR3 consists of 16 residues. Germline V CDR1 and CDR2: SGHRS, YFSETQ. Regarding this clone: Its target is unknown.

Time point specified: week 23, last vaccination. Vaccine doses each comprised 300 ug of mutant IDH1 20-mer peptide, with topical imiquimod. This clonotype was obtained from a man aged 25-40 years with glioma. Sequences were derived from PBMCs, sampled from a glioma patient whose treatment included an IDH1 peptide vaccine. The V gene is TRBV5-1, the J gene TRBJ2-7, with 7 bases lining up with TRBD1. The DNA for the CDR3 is TGCGCCAGCAGCTTGGCCGGCGGAGACAGGGACAACGAGCAGTACTTC. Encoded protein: CASSLAGGDRDNEQYF.